This T cell receptor (beta chain) came from a study of response to subunit inactivated influenza vaccine. Ten or more counts support this clonotype. Its antigen is unknown. TCRdb reprocessed the RT-PCR reads via MiXCR and lists one record per CDR3 protein. The sample holds hundreds of thousands of distinct CDR3 sequences, 12% seen once. The CDR3 length is 14 residues. The germline V gene encodes CDR1 DFQATT and CDR2 SNEGSKA (reference sequence). With 7 bases clipped from V and 6 bases from J, the junction kept 8 bases outside the gene matches. Study conclusions and caveats: New T cells are recruited in small numbers by each seasonal influenza vaccination, according to the authors' suggestion.

The sample was non-naive T cells sorted from PBMCs, taken 14 to 15 days before vaccination. The receptor comes from a man in his fifties or sixties who received an inactivated influenza vaccine. V and J are TRBV20-1 and TRBJ2-7, with TRBD2 matching 14 bases. CDR3 in DNA: TGCAGTGGGACCGGGACTAGCGGGGGTGGCGAGCAGTACTTC. As protein: CSGTGTSGGGEQYF.